A selection of T cell receptor beta chains follows, all from one sample in a study of cytomegalovirus exposure and HLA in healthy donors. Sequencing was performed with immunoSEQ multiplex PCR; in TCRdb, only in-frame clones are kept and a portion is missing. The repertoire consists of some 200,000 clones, with 80% occurring once and the leading ten covering approximately 6.3%. Sequencing was carried out using PBMCs. The receptors derive from a man aged 35 to 55 in good health and CMV-seropositive. The CDR3 runs from the conserved cysteine through the conserved F or W. A D gene is named only where the DNA matches it firmly. Size values are once, few and many counts, or a class for expanded clones, and some rows have none.

TGTGCCAGCAGCGCCCGGGGGGGTGGAGATACGCAGTATTTT CASSARGGGDTQYF few TRBJ2-3 TRBD2 TRBV7-9
TGTGCCAGTAGTATGGGTGGACAGGGAAACACCATATATTTT CASSMGGQGNTIYF NA TRBJ1-3 NA TRBV19
TGTGCCAGCAGCGTGCCCTACAGGGGCAGGAACACCGGGGAGCTGTTTTTT CASSVPYRGRNTGELFF few TRBJ2-2 TRBD1 TRBV9
TGCGCCAGCAGCCAGATGCTGGATCAGCCCCAGCATTTT CASSQMLDQPQHF NA TRBJ1-5 NA TRBV5-1
TGTGCCAGCAGTGACCCCGTACTGACCCAGTACTTC CASSDPVLTQYF NA TRBJ2-5 NA TRBV25-1
TGTGCCAGCAGCGTCCCGACGAGCGCGATGTCCTACGAGCAGTACTTC CASSVPTSAMSYEQYF few TRBJ2-7 NA TRBV7-9
TGCGCCAGCAGTGAAGGGAGCTCTAACACTGAAGCTTTCTTT CASSEGSSNTEAFF NA TRBJ1-1 NA TRBV10-2
TGTGCCAGTAATCCCGGGACAGGCTACTATGGCTACACCTTC CASNPGTGYYGYTF NA TRBJ1-2 TRBD1 TRBV19
TGTGCCAGCGTAGCGGGGGTAGCTCAAGAGACCCAGTACTTC CASVAGVAQETQYF few TRBJ2-5 TRBD2 TRBV6-1
TGTGCCAGTACGGTAGGGGGGGCGCGAAATTATGGCTACACCTTC CASTVGGARNYGYTF NA TRBJ1-2 NA TRBV19
TGTGCCAGTAGTTGGGTAGCGGGGAGCACAGATACGCAGTATTTT CASSWVAGSTDTQYF NA TRBJ2-3 TRBD2 TRBV19
TGTGCCAGCAGCTTGGCCGTAGACAGGGATCAAGAGACCCAGTACTTC CASSLAVDRDQETQYF NA TRBJ2-5 TRBD1 TRBV5-6
TGTGCCAGCAGCTTTTACAGCTCTAACTATGGCTACACCTTC CASSFYSSNYGYTF NA TRBJ1-2 NA TRBV7-2
TGCGCCAGCAGCTCGACTAGCGGGGGGGCCAACACCGGGGAGCTGTTTTTT CASSSTSGGANTGELFF NA TRBJ2-2 TRBD2 TRBV5-1
TGTGCCAGCAGCCTCGGGGAAGTGGGGGCCAACGTCCTGACTTTC CASSLGEVGANVLTF few TRBJ2-6 NA TRBV9
TGTGCCAGCAGTTCCCGGACTAGCGGGGGGGCGAGGGAGACCCAGTACTTC CASSSRTSGGARETQYF NA TRBJ2-5 TRBD2 TRBV27
TGTGCCAGCAGTTCGCTGGGACAGGGATTGAATCAGCCCCAGCATTTT CASSSLGQGLNQPQHF NA TRBJ1-5 TRBD1 TRBV5-8
TGTGCCAGCAGCTTAAGTGGAGCCACTGAAGCTTTCTTT CASSLSGATEAFF NA TRBJ1-1 NA TRBV7-2
TGTGCCAGCACCAAGAACACCGGGGAGCTGTTTTTT CASTKNTGELFF once TRBJ2-2 NA TRBV27
TGTGCCAGCAGCTGGAGACAGGGTATCATCTACGAGCAGTACTTC CASSWRQGIIYEQYF NA TRBJ2-7 TRBD1 TRBV7-9
TGTGCCAGTAGTTCACAGGGGACGTTTAAGCACTACGAGCAGTACTTC CASSSQGTFKHYEQYF NA TRBJ2-7 TRBD1 TRBV19
TGTGCCAGCAGTTACGGGGGGACGGCCTCCACAGATACGCAGTATTTT CASSYGGTASTDTQYF few TRBJ2-3 NA TRBV6-5
TGTGCCAGCAGCGTAGGGGGGGGGACAGGGTCCTACGAGCAGTACTTC CASSVGGGTGSYEQYF NA TRBJ2-7 TRBD1 TRBV9
TGTGCCAGCTCACCACCAACTAGCGGATACAATGAGCAGTTCTTC CASSPPTSGYNEQFF NA TRBJ2-1 TRBD2 TRBV18
TGCGCCAGCAGCCAAGATCACCTAGCGGGGACCTACAATGAGCAGTTCTTC CASSQDHLAGTYNEQFF NA TRBJ2-1 TRBD2 TRBV4-3
TGTGCCAGCAGCCAACTCGCGGCGACAACTAATGAAAAACTGTTTTTT CASSQLAATTNEKLFF NA TRBJ1-4 NA TRBV14
TGTGCCAGCAGCACCACCGGGACAGGGGGTAAATCTGAAGCTTTCTTT CASSTTGTGGKSEAFF NA TRBJ1-1 TRBD1 TRBV5-6
TGTGCCAGCAGCTTACGTCAGGGACAAGGGGCCAACGAGCAGTACTTC CASSLRQGQGANEQYF NA TRBJ2-7 NA TRBV5-4
TGTGCCAGCAGCTTAAGTGGGACAGGGCCCCATGGCTACACCTTC CASSLSGTGPHGYTF NA TRBJ1-2 TRBD1 TRBV7-3
TGTGCTAGCAGCGACGGACAGGGAAGTAATGAAAAACTGTTTTTT CASSDGQGSNEKLFF once TRBJ1-4 TRBD1 TRBV7-7
TGTGCCAGCACAGACACAGGGACCGTCCGGTACAATGAGCAGTTCTTC CASTDTGTVRYNEQFF NA TRBJ2-1 NA TRBV6-6
TGTGCCAGCAGTCTTCAAGTGCGAGACCAAGAGACCCAGTACTTC CASSLQVRDQETQYF NA TRBJ2-5 NA TRBV7-2
TGTGCCAGCAGCGTAGATCTTAGCGGGGGCAACACCGGGGAGCTGTTTTTT CASSVDLSGGNTGELFF NA TRBJ2-2 TRBD2 TRBV9
TGCGCCAGCAGCTTGGGGGCCAGTCTCCCCGGGGAGCTGTTTTTT CASSLGASLPGELFF NA TRBJ2-2 NA TRBV5-1
TGTGCCAGCAGCCTCTGGGGGCTGGGGGGGCTCGCGGGGGCTTATAACGAGCAGTACTTC CASSLWGLGGLAGAYNEQYF NA TRBJ2-7 NA TRBV5-4
TGTGCCAGTCGGGGGAGAGGGAATCAGCCCCAGCATTTT CASRGRGNQPQHF NA TRBJ1-5 NA TRBV2
TGCGCCAGCAGCTTGGGTGAGGGAGGTGGAAACACCATATATTTT CASSLGEGGGNTIYF NA TRBJ1-3 NA TRBV5-1
TGTGCCAGTAGGCCCCGACAGGGGGCGGTCCGAAACATTCAGTACTTC CASRPRQGAVRNIQYF NA TRBJ2-4 TRBD1 TRBV19
TGTGCCAGTAGTATTGTACAGGGGGCAAGGGAGCAGTACTTC CASSIVQGAREQYF NA TRBJ2-7 TRBD1 TRBV19
TGTGCCAGCACTCATTCCGGAAAGCGGACCTCCTACAATGAGCAGTTCTTC CASTHSGKRTSYNEQFF NA TRBJ2-1 NA TRBV28
TGTGCCAGCAGCCGAAATATCCTAGTCAGGGGCGAACCCCTAAGCTCTGGGGCCAACGTCCTGACTTTC CASSRNILVRGEPLSSGANVLTF NA TRBJ2-6 NA TRBV9
TGTGCCAGCAGCCCAGGGACAGGGGGCACCGGGGAGCTGTTTTTT CASSPGTGGTGELFF NA TRBJ2-2 TRBD1 TRBV7-6
TGTGCCAGCAGCTTAGGAGGGGGGGCCAGCGAGCAGTACTTC CASSLGGGASEQYF NA TRBJ2-7 NA TRBV7-3
TGTGCCAGCAGTACCTACTACCGGAACACCGGGGAGCTGTTTTTT CASSTYYRNTGELFF NA TRBJ2-2 NA TRBV28
TGTGCCAGCAGCGTAGGGGGGAGGTATGGCTACACCTTC CASSVGGRYGYTF NA TRBJ1-2 NA TRBV9
TGTGCCAGTCTTATGGAGAATGAGCAGTTCTTC CASLMENEQFF few TRBJ2-1 NA TRBV6-6
TGTGCCAGCAGTTTACTACCAGGACAGCTGAAGTCCTACGAGCAGTACTTC CASSLLPGQLKSYEQYF NA TRBJ2-7 NA TRBV28
TGCGCCAGCAGCTCTACAGGCGACTCTGGAAACACCATATATTTT CASSSTGDSGNTIYF NA TRBJ1-3 NA TRBV5-1
TGTGCTAGCAGCATGCTAAGCGGGGGCTACAATGAGCAGTTCTTC CASSMLSGGYNEQFF once TRBJ2-1 TRBD2 TRBV7-7
TGTGCCAGCAGCGTAGGTAGCAGGGGTGACTATGGCTACACCTTC CASSVGSRGDYGYTF NA TRBJ1-2 NA TRBV9
TGTTCCAGCTCCCCGGGACTGCCCTACGAGCAGTACTTC CSSSPGLPYEQYF NA TRBJ2-7 NA TRBV7-9
TGTGCCAGCAGTGAACAGGGGGCCTCCGATGAGACCCAGTACTTC CASSEQGASDETQYF NA TRBJ2-5 TRBD1 TRBV2
TGTGCCAGCAGTAAGGGGGGACAGGGGGAGAAGTATGGCTACACCTTC CASSKGGQGEKYGYTF NA TRBJ1-2 TRBD1 TRBV27
TGTGCCAGCAGCCCCCGGGGGGAAGATACGCAGTATTTT CASSPRGEDTQYF NA TRBJ2-3 TRBD2 TRBV7-9